What follows describes a single T cell receptor (beta chain). What it binds is unknown. The Oncomine TCR Beta short-read assay sequenced DNA from cultured CD4+ T cells. One entry per CDR3 protein, called by TCRdb with MiXCR from the PCR reads. Of 15,000 to 19,000 distinct CDR3 sequences in the sample, 58% were seen once. Germline CDR1 is SNHLY and CDR2 is FYNNEI. V was trimmed by 6 bases and J by 4 bases, leaving 18 bases between them. This CDR3 contains 15 residues. These data are taken from a study of vaccination and CD4 T cells after COVID-19. The treatment is: approximately nine-day PBMC culture with coronavirus spike peptide pools or control peptides (ViraFEST assay). The dates of positive PCR tests extended from March through December 2020 and came before the US Alpha, Beta and Delta variants.

The receptor comes from a human donor who had recovered from COVID-19. The sequencing input was CD4+ T cells from blood, cultured in vitro. The chain has TRBV2 and TRBJ1-2, with D possibly being TRBD1 (6 bases). CDR3 protein: CASRAAAGVIYGYTF. In nucleotides, the CDR3 is TGTGCCAGCAGGGCCGCGGCAGGGGTAATCTATGGCTACACCTTC.